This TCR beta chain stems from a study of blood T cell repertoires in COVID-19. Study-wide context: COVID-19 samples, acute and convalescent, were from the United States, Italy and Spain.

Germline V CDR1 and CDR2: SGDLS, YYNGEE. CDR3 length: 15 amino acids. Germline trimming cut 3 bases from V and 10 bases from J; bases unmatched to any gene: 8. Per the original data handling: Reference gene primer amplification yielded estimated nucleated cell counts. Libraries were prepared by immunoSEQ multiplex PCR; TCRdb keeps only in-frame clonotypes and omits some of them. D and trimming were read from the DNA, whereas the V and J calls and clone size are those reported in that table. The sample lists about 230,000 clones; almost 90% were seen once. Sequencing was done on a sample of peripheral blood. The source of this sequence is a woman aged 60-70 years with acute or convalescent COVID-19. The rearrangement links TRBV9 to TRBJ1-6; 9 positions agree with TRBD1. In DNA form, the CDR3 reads TGTGCCAGCAGCGCCCGGACAGGGGCATTGTCACCCCTCCACTTT. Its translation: CASSARTGALSPLHF. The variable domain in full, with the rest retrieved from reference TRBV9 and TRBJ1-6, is DSGVTQTPKHLITATGQRVTLRCSPRSGDLSVYWYQQSLDQGLQFLIQYYNGEERAKGNILERFSAQQFPDLHSELNLSSLELGDSALYFCASSARTGALSPLHFGNGTRLTVT.